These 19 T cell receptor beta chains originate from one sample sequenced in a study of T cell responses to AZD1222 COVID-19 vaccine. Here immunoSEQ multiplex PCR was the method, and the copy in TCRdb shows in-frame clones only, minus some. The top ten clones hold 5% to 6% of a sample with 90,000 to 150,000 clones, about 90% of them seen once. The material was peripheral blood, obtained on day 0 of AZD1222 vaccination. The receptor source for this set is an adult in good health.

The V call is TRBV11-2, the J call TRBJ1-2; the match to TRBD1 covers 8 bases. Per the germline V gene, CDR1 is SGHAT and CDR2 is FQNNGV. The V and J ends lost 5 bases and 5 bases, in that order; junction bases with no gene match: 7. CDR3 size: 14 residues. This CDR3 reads CASSQDRETYGYTF. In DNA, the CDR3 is TGTGCCAGCAGCCAGGACAGGGAAACTTATGGCTACACCTTC. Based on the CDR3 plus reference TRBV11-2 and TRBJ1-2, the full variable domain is EAGVAQSPRYKIIEKRQSVAFWCNPISGHATLYWYQQILGQGPKLLIQFQNNGVVDDSQLPKDRFSAERLKGVDSTLKIQPAKLEDSAVYLCASSQDRETYGYTFGSGTRLTVV.

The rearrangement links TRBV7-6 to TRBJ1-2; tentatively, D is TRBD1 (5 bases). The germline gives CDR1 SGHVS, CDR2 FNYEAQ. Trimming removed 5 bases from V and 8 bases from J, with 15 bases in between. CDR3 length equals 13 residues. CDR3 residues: CASSPRDGKGYTF. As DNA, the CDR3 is TGTGCCAGCAGCCCGAGGGACGGGAAAGGCTACACCTTC.

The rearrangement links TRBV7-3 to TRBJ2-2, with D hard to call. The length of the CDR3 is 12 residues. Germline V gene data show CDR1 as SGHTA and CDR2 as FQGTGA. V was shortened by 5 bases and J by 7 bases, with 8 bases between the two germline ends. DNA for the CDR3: TGTGCCAGCAGCCCCACGGGCGGGGAGCTGTTTTTT. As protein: CASSPTGGELFF.

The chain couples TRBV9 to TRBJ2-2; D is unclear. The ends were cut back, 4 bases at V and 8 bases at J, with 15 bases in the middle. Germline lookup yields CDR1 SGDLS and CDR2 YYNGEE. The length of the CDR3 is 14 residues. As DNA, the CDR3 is TGTGCCAGCAGCCCAACAGTAAATGGGGGGGAGCTGTTTTTT. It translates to CASSPTVNGGELFF.

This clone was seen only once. CDR3 in amino acids: CASSILGRTSSGNTIYF. CDR3 DNA sequence: TGTGCCAGTAGTATCCTCGGACGGACGAGCTCTGGAAACACCATATATTTT. This chain connects TRBV19 to TRBJ1-3; D not certain. The CDR3 loop spans 17 amino acids. The germline V and J ends were trimmed by 3 bases and 0 bases, with 15 bases remaining between them. Per the germline V gene, CDR1 is LNHDA and CDR2 is SQIVND (reference sequence). Using reference TRBV19 and TRBJ1-3 for the parts outside the CDR3, the full variable domain is DGGITQSPKYLFRKEGQNVTLSCEQNLNHDAMYWYRQDPGQGLRLIYYSQIVNDFQKGDIAEGYSVSREKKESFPLTVTSAQKNPTAFYLCASSILGRTSSGNTIYFGEGSWLTVV.

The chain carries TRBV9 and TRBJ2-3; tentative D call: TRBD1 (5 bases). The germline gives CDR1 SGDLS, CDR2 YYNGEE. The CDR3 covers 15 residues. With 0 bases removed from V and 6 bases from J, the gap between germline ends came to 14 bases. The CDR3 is CASSVGGARVDTQYF. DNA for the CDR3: TGTGCCAGCAGCGTAGGGGGCGCCCGTGTCGATACGCAGTATTTT.

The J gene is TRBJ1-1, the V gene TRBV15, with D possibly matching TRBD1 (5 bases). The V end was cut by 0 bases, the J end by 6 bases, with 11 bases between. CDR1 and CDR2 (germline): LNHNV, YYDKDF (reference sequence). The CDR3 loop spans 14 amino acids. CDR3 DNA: TGTGCCACCAGCAGAGATCGGGGCGCCCCTGAAGCTTTCTTT. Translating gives CATSRDRGAPEAFF.

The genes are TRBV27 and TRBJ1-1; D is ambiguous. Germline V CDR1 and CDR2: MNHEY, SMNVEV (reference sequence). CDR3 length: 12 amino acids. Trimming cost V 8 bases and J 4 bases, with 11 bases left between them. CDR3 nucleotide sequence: TGTGCCAGCTGTCGCTGGGGCACTGAAGCTTTCTTT. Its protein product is CASCRWGTEAFF.

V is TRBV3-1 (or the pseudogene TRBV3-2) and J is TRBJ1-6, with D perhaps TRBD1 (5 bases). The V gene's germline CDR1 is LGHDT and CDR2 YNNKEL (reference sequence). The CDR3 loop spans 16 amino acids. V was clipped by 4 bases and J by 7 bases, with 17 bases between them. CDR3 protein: CASSPNSGRTNSPLHF. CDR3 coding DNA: TGTGCCAGCAGCCCCAACTCGGGACGGACAAATTCACCCCTCCACTTT.

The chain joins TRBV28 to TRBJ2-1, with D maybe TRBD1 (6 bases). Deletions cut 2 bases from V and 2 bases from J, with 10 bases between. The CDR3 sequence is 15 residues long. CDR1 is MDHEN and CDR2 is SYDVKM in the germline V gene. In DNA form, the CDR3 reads TGTGCCAGCAGTTTACTGGACAGCCCCTACAATGAGCAGTTCTTC. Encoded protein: CASSLLDSPYNEQFF.

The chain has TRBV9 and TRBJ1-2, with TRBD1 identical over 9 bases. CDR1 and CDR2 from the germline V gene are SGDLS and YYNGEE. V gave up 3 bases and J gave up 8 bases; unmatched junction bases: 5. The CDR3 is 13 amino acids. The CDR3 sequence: CASSAVDRGGYTF. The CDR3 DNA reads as TGTGCCAGCAGCGCCGTCGACAGGGGGGGCTACACCTTC. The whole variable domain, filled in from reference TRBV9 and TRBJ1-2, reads DSGVTQTPKHLITATGQRVTLRCSPRSGDLSVYWYQQSLDQGLQFLIQYYNGEERAKGNILERFSAQQFPDLHSELNLSSLELGDSALYFCASSAVDRGGYTFGSGTRLTVV.

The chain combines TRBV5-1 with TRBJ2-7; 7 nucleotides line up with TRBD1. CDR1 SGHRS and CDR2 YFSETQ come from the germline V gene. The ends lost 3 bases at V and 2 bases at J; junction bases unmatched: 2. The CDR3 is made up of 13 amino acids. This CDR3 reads CASSSGQTYEQYF. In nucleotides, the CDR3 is TGCGCCAGCAGCTCGGGACAGACCTACGAGCAGTACTTC.

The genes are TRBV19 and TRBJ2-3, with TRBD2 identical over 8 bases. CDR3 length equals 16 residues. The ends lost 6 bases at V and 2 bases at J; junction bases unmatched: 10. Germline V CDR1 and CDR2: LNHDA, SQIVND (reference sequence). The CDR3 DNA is TGTGCCAGTAGCGAAAGAGGGGGACTAGTCACAGATACGCAGTATTTT. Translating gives CASSERGGLVTDTQYF.

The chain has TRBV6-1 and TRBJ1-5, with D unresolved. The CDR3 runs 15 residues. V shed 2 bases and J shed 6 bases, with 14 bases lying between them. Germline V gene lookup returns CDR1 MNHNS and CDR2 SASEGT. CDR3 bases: TGTGCCAGCAGTGAAAGGAAGGGATCGGGTCAGCCCCAGCATTTT. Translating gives CASSERKGSGQPQHF.

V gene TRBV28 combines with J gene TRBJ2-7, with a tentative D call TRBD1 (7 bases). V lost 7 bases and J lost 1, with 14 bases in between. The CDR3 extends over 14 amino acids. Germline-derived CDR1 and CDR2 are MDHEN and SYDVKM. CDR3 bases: TGTGCCAGCAAGGGGGGACAGAAATCCTACGAGCAGTACTTC. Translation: CASKGGQKSYEQYF.

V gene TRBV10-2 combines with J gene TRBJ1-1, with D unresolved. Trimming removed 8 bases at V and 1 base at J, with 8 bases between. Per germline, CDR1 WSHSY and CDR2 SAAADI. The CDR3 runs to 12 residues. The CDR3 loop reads CASWGSNTEAFF. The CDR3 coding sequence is TGCGCCAGCTGGGGTTCGAACACTGAAGCTTTCTTT.

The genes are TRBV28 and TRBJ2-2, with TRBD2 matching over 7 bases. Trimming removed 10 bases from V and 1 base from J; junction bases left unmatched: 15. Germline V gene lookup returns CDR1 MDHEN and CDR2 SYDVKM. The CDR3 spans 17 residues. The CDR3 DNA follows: TGTGCCACCGTCGGGCTAGCGGCTTTTTGGAACACCGGGGAGCTGTTTTTT. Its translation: CATVGLAAFWNTGELFF.

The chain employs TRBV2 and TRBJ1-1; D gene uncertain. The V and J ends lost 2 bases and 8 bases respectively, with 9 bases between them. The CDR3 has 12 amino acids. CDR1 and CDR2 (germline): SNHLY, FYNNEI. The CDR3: CASSEPNEEAFF. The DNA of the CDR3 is TGTGCCAGCAGTGAACCCAATGAGGAAGCTTTCTTT. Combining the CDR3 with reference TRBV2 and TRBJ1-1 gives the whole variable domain EPEVTQTPSHQVTQMGQEVILRCVPISNHLYFYWYRQILGQKVEFLVSFYNNEISEKSEIFDDQFSVERPDGSNFTLKIRSTKLEDSAMYFCASSEPNEEAFFGQGTRLTVV.

The CDR3 region is CASSIGRQKGNQPQHF. CDR3 DNA sequence: TGTGCCAGTAGTATAGGTCGGCAGAAGGGCAATCAGCCCCAGCATTTT. The V call is TRBV19, the J call TRBJ1-5; D unclear. V was trimmed by 1 base and J by 2 bases, leaving 12 bases between them. The CDR3 is 16 amino acids. Germline CDR1 is LNHDA and CDR2 is SQIVND (reference sequence).